This paragraph covers one T cell receptor (beta chain) sequence. Germline values: CDR1 LNHDA, CDR2 SQIVND (reference sequence). V shed 7 bases and J shed 6 bases, with 14 bases lying between them. The CDR3 is 13 residues long. From the 5' RACE reads, TCRdb called clonotypes with MiXCR, one entry per CDR3 protein. The repertoire holds roughly 30,000 distinct CDR3 sequences, with 20% to 30% as singletons. Treg sorting used a CD4+CD25+CD127-/low gate. This clonotype was obtained from a female donor with breast cancer. The chain couples TRBV19 to TRBJ2-3, with D uncertain. Sequencing used tumor-infiltrating Tregs sorted from the breast tumor. The CDR3 coding sequence is TGTGCCAGTACCCTGGGCGCGTATGATACGCAGTATTTT. Translated, it gives CASTLGAYDTQYF. The entire variable domain, with the rest obtained from reference TRBV19 and TRBJ2-3, is as follows: DGGITQSPKYLFRKEGQNVTLSCEQNLNHDAMYWYRQDPGQGLRLIYYSQIVNDFQKGDIAEGYSVSREKKESFPLTVTSAQKNPTAFYLCASTLGAYDTQYFGPGTRLTVL.